These 26 T cell receptor beta chains originate from one sample sequenced in a study of Graves' ophthalmopathy and Graves' hyperthyroidism. Amplification of the TCR beta CDR3 regions used RNA transcripts (as template). The workflow started with a first-round RT-PCR run with HTBI primers and then moved on to a second-round multiplex PCR. In TCRdb, the multiplex PCR reads were re-called with MiXCR into one record per CDR3 protein. The sample lists about 740,000 distinct CDR3 sequences, about 44% seen once, with 44% in the top ten. Input material: peripheral blood. The receptors shown here come from an adult man with Graves' ophthalmopathy.

This clonotype came up many times. The chain uses TRBV7-9 and TRBJ1-2; 8 bases line up with TRBD1. V shed 5 bases, J shed 4 bases, and the junction held 6 bases outside the gene matches. From germline, CDR1 is SEHNR and CDR2 FQNEAQ (reference sequence). This CDR3 has 14 residues. CDR3 in amino acids: CASSHTGGAYGYTF. The CDR3 DNA follows: TGTGCCAGCAGCCATACAGGGGGGGCCTATGGCTACACCTTC. Looking up the rest from reference TRBV7-9 and TRBJ1-2 gives the full variable domain: DTGVSQNPRHKITKRGQNVTFRCDPISEHNRLYWYRQTLGQGPEFLTYFQNEAQLEKSRLLSDRFSAERPKGSFSTLEIQRTEQGDSAMYLCASSHTGGAYGYTFGSGTRLTVV.

This clonotype was counted between two and nine times. This chain uses TRBV12-3 or TRBV12-4 with TRBJ1-5; D gene unclear. CDR3 length equals 14 residues. Trimming stripped 1 base from V and 4 bases from J, with 8 bases between. The CDR3 nucleotides are TGTGCCAGCAGTTTAGAAATAGGGAATCAGCCCCAGCATTTT. Translated: CASSLEIGNQPQHF.

Regarding this clonotype: A read error is possible here, since a much larger clone lies one base away. The chain joins TRBV5-1 to TRBJ1-4, with D possibly matching TRBD1 (5 bases). Germline V gives CDR1 SGHRS, CDR2 YFSETQ. CDR3 length equals 14 residues. CDR3 amino acids: CASSVGTRGEKLLF. In nucleotides, the CDR3 is TGCGCCAGCAGCGTTGGGACTAGAGGTGAAAAACTGCTTTTT.

This clonotype has only a few counts. The junction departs from the called germline gene at one end, perhaps through a read error. This chain joins TRBV10-1 and TRBJ2-2; D could derive from TRBD1 or TRBD2 (6 bases each). CDR1 is WNHNN, CDR2 SYGVQD, per germline (reference sequence). This CDR3 contains 15 residues. The CDR3 nucleotides read TGTGCCAGCGGGTTGGGGGGCACGAACACCGGGGAGCTGTTTTTT. Amino acids: CASGLGGTNTGELFF.

The CDR3 loop is CASSGDRDANYGYTF. The CDR3 coding sequence is TGTGCCAGCAGTGGGGACAGGGATGCTAACTATGGCTACACCTTC. This chain joins TRBV6-1 and TRBJ1-2, with TRBD1 matching 9 bases. Per germline, CDR1 MNHNS and CDR2 SASEGT. There are 15 residues in the CDR3. V shed 4 bases, J shed 0 bases, and the junction held 3 bases outside the gene matches.

This clonotype has only one observation. One end of the junction does not line up with germline, which may come from a read error. This chain uses TRBV24-1 with TRBJ2-7; D is uncertain. There are 15 residues in the CDR3. The V gene's germline CDR1 is KGHDR and CDR2 SFDVKD. The CDR3 DNA reads as TGTGCCAGCAGTAACCCATACAGAGGTACCTACGAGCAGTACTTC. Amino acids: CASSNPYRGTYEQYF.

The chain combines TRBV7-9 with TRBJ1-2; D possibly corresponds to TRBD1 (5 bases). Germline-derived CDR1 and CDR2 are SEHNR and FQNEAQ (reference sequence). This CDR3 spans 15 amino acids. Trimming left V 7 bases short and J 7 bases short, with 22 bases between. The CDR3 spells CASTPLSRNGAGYTF. For the CDR3, the DNA is TGTGCCAGCACCCCTCTCTCCCGGAATGGGGCTGGCTACACCTTC.

Only a few counts were recorded for this clonotype. One end of the junction does not line up with germline, which may come from a read error. The chain uses TRBV5-4 and TRBJ2-7; TRBD1 aligns across 7 bases. This CDR3 has 18 residues. The germline CDR1 and CDR2 sequences are SGHNT and YYREEE (reference sequence). The CDR3 region has the DNA TGCGCCAGCAGCCAAGATGTCCAAACAGGGGTGTTCACCTACGAGCAGTACTTC. Translating gives CASSQDVQTGVFTYEQYF.

For this clonotype: One junction end disagrees with the germline gene, perhaps due to a read error. V usage is TRBV20-1 and J usage is TRBJ1-3, with D unclear. The CDR3 runs to 17 residues. Germline CDR1 and CDR2: DFQATT and SNEGSKA (reference sequence). The CDR3 nucleotides are TGCAGTGCTAGAGACTCTTCGGACGCCGGCTCTGGAAATACCATATATTTT. The encoded protein is CSARDSSDAGSGNTIYF.

Turning to this clonotype: This may come from a read error, since a much larger clone is one base off. The CDR3 carries no conserved terminal phenylalanine or tryptophan, so it likely arises from a read error. The rearrangement uses TRBV7-9 and TRBJ1-1; maybe TRBD1 (6 bases). The CDR3 has 14 residues. CDR1 and CDR2 (germline): SEHNR, FQNEAQ (reference sequence). V shed 5 bases and J shed 4 bases, with 14 bases lying between them. CDR3 protein: CASSLTGSATEAFL. DNA for the CDR3: TGTGCCAGCAGCCTTACAGGGAGCGCCACTGAAGCTTTCCTT.

This clonotype was counted only a few times. The chain is built from TRBV9 and TRBJ2-5; TRBD1 is a possible D gene (6 bases). Germline V CDR1 and CDR2: SGDLS, YYNGEE. Trimming removed 1 base from V and 5 bases from J, with 18 bases in between. The CDR3 has 16 amino acids. The CDR3 protein is CASSVFDRTEGETQYF. CDR3 nucleotide sequence: TGTGCCAGCAGCGTATTCGACAGGACCGAGGGGGAGACCCAGTACTTC.

This clonotype showed up just a few times. This rearrangement joins TRBV24-1 to TRBJ1-5; a weak D match, TRBD1 (6 bases). Trimming left V 11 bases short and J 5 bases short, with 27 bases between. This CDR3 is 17 amino acids long. CDR1 is KGHDR, CDR2 SFDVKD, per germline. Written as DNA, the CDR3 is TGTGCCAGCAGCCTAGACGTTGGGAGCAGGGGCGATCAGCCCCAGCATTTT. Translation: CASSLDVGSRGDQPQHF.

The chain couples TRBV20-1 to TRBJ2-5; TRBD1 agrees at 7 bases. Unmatched junction bases numbered 2, after V lost 5 bases and J lost 8 bases. The CDR3 consists of 10 residues. Germline assignment: CDR1 DFQATT and CDR2 SNEGSKA (reference sequence). The CDR3 nucleotides read TGCAGTGCTTCAGGGGGAACCCAGTACTTC. Protein: CSASGGTQYF.

This clonotype has more than one count but fewer than ten. The chain uses TRBV6-1 and TRBJ2-7; 10 bases map to TRBD1. V was clipped by 0 bases and J by 5 bases; unmatched bases: 1. Germline CDR1 MNHNS, CDR2 SASEGT. The CDR3 extends over 14 amino acids. The CDR3, as DNA: TGTGCCAGCAGTGAAGCCGGGACAGGGGACGAGCAGTACTTC. It codes for CASSEAGTGDEQYF.

With respect to this clonotype: At one end the junction does not follow the germline gene, possibly because of a read error. The V call is TRBV10-3, the J call TRBJ2-5; D may be TRBD1 (6 bases). Germline V gene sequence: CDR1 ENHRY, CDR2 SYGVKD. The CDR3 has 15 amino acids. CDR3 sequence (DNA): TGTGCCAGCAGTCGGAGGACAGCCGACCAAGAGACCCAGTACTTC. Translation gives CASSRRTADQETQYF.

This clonotype was recorded many times. V and J are TRBV11-2 and TRBJ2-7; 7 nucleotides agree with TRBD2. The CDR3 is 12 residues long. V was clipped by 5 bases and J by 6 bases; unmatched bases: 4. CDR1 and CDR2 (germline): SGHAT, FQNNGV. This CDR3 reads CASSRLAGEQYF. The DNA of the CDR3 is TGTGCCAGCAGCCGACTAGCTGGCGAGCAGTACTTC.

V gene TRBV5-1 combines with J gene TRBJ2-2; 7 nucleotides align to TRBD1. The CDR3 extends over 15 amino acids. Losses at the gene ends were 0 bases for V and 6 bases for J; bases not matched to a gene: 5. CDR1 is SGHRS, CDR2 YFSETQ, per germline. The CDR3: CASSLGDRVSGELFF. CDR3 DNA: TGCGCCAGCAGCTTGGGTGACAGGGTTTCCGGGGAGCTGTTTTTT.

The chain combines TRBV25-1 with TRBJ2-2; no firm D call. Germline V CDR1 and CDR2: MGHDK, SYGVNS. Between the trimmed V and J ends, which lost 5 bases and 4 bases, there was a span of 14 bases. The CDR3 loop spans 15 amino acids. CDR3 protein: CASSYSLVGTGELFF. The CDR3 bases are TGTGCCAGCAGTTACAGCCTCGTCGGCACCGGGGAGCTGTTTTTT.

This rearrangement joins TRBV14 to TRBJ1-2; 8 bases line up with TRBD1. The length of the CDR3 is 16 residues. Germline loops: CDR1 SGHDN, CDR2 FVKESK. With V trimmed by 2 bases and J by 4 bases, 9 bases remained unmatched. Here the CDR3 DNA reads TGTGCCAGCAGCCAATCCCCGGGACAGGCAGCCTATGGCTACACCTTC. It encodes CASSQSPGQAAYGYTF.

This clonotype was seen just once. The chain combines TRBV25-1 with TRBJ2-7, with TRBD1 as a possible D gene (6 bases). Germline CDR1 MGHDK, CDR2 SYGVNS. CDR3 length equals 15 residues. V was shortened by 1 base and J by 6 bases, with 16 bases between the two germline ends. The CDR3: CASSEWGTPPIEQYF. For the CDR3, the DNA is TGTGCCAGCAGTGAATGGGGGACACCACCTATCGAGCAGTACTTC.

On this clonotype: One end of the junction fails to match germline, which may point to a read error. The rearrangement uses TRBV10-3 and TRBJ1-1, with 8 bases identical to TRBD1. The germline V gene encodes CDR1 ENHRY and CDR2 SYGVKD. CDR3 length equals 14 residues. CDR3 DNA sequence: TGTGCCAGCAGTGAAATGACAGGGGAAACTGAAGCTTTCTTT. Amino acid sequence: CASSEMTGETEAFF.

This clonotype was observed a few times. The chain is built from TRBV5-5 and TRBJ2-7; D ambiguous. The germline CDR1 and CDR2 sequences are SGHKS and YYEKEE (reference sequence). Between the trimmed V and J ends, which lost 0 bases and 6 bases, there was a span of 7 bases. The CDR3 totals 12 residues. CDR3 protein: CASSLGVFEQYF. Here the CDR3 DNA reads TGTGCCAGCAGCTTGGGGGTGTTCGAGCAGTACTTC. The whole variable domain, filled in from reference TRBV5-5 and TRBJ2-7, reads DAGVTQSPTHLIKTRGQQVTLRCSPISGHKSVSWYQQVLGQGPQFIFQYYEKEERGRGNFPDRFSARQFPNYSSELNVNALLLGDSALYLCASSLGVFEQYFGPGTRLTVT.

This clonotype was seen more than once but under ten times. The V call is TRBV20-1, the J call TRBJ2-7, with D tentatively TRBD1 (5 bases). The CDR3 totals 13 residues. CDR1 is DFQATT and CDR2 is SNEGSKA in the germline V gene (reference sequence). V was cut by 3 bases and J by 2 bases, with 11 bases left in between. CDR3 amino acids: CSASGRAAYEQYF. CDR3 in DNA: TGCAGTGCTAGTGGCAGGGCGGCCTACGAGCAGTACTTC.

This chain links TRBV25-1 with TRBJ1-6; D is perhaps TRBD1 (6 bases). Trimming took off 6 bases at V and 9 bases at J, with 15 bases between the two ends. Germline values: CDR1 MGHDK, CDR2 SYGVNS. The CDR3 has 14 amino acids. CDR3 residues: CASSPFRGGSPLHF. As DNA, the CDR3 is TGTGCCAGCAGCCCCTTCAGGGGAGGTTCACCCCTCCACTTT.

The rearrangement uses TRBV29-1 and TRBJ1-1, with 9 bases that match TRBD1. The V and J ends lost 7 bases and 4 bases, in that order; junction bases with no gene match: 7. This CDR3 has 13 residues. Germline values: CDR1 SQVTM, CDR2 ANQGSEA. The CDR3 DNA is TGCAGCGCTAACCGGGACAGGGCCACTGAAGCTTTCTTT. Amino acids: CSANRDRATEAFF.

The chain has TRBV9 and TRBJ1-1; D gene uncertain. Trimming shortened V by 7 bases and J by 4 bases, and 14 bases separated the two germline ends. Germline CDR1 and CDR2: SGDLS and YYNGEE. The CDR3 runs to 13 residues. This CDR3 is CASSPLKGTEAFF. The CDR3, as DNA: TGTGCCAGCTCACCATTGAAGGGCACTGAAGCTTTCTTT.